This TCR beta chain was recovered during a study of cytomegalovirus exposure and HLA in healthy donors. Trimming cost V 0 bases and J 0 bases, with 8 bases left between them. Per germline, CDR1 MNHEY and CDR2 SMNVEV (reference sequence). The CDR3 sequence is 15 residues long. The primer mix had 60 Vbeta and 13 Jbeta primers. Measured with immunoSEQ multiplex PCR; TCRdb has only the in-frame clones, and not every one. This table has some 160,000 clones, more than 65% appearing once. Notes on the study in general: A later analysis linked a missense variant in DCLRE1C to the trimming of TCR beta V and J genes. A later analysis revealed that TCR association rates differed between HLA loci, peaking at DRB1 and bottoming out at HLA-C. Donors belonging to an Asian-associated ancestry cluster reportedly showed fewer N-insertions in productive TCRs than the 666-donor mean, according to what a later analysis found. Later on, an analysis tied around 17,000 TCR beta sequences to HLA alleles at 0.05 false discovery rate.

A remark on this clone: The antigen remains unidentified. The same CDR3 can be traced to other DNA sequences in this sample.

The sequenced material came from PBMCs. This TCR was sampled from a man over 45 in good health and CMV-seropositive. The rearrangement joins TRBV27 to TRBJ1-1; D gene ambiguous. In DNA form, the CDR3 reads TGTGCCAGCAGTTTATCGGCCGGGATGAACACTGAAGCTTTCTTT. Translated, it gives CASSLSAGMNTEAFF.